Following are 30 T cell receptor beta chains from one sample sequenced in a study of T-cell memory formation after mild COVID-19. TCRdb re-analysed the 5' RACE reads in MiXCR, keeping a single row per CDR3 protein. The repertoire holds around 250,000 distinct CDR3 sequences, about 16% seen once, with 22% in the top ten. The specimen was PBMCs or a T cell subset sorted from them (not recorded which). The receptors were gathered from a man between 18 and 29 years old who had mild COVID-19 (a few samples of this study predate the infection). Cell type and time point are not known.

In its sample, this clonotype was seen many times. This chain uses TRBV4-1 with TRBJ2-7; D is possibly TRBD2 (6 bases). Trimming removed 1 base from V and 5 bases from J, with 9 bases in between. From germline, CDR1 is MGHRA and CDR2 YSYEKL. The CDR3 has 13 amino acids. The CDR3: CASSQVGGDEQYV. DNA of the CDR3: TGCGCCAGCAGCCAAGTTGGCGGGGACGAGCAGTACGTC.

This clonotype turned up a few times. The rearrangement uses TRBV7-9 and TRBJ1-2; 8 bases fit TRBD1. The V gene end was trimmed by 4 bases and the J gene end by 8 bases; junction bases not matched to a gene: 15. CDR3 length equals 16 residues. Germline CDR1 is SEHNR and CDR2 is FQNEAQ (reference sequence). The chain's CDR3 is CASSSIRTGSERGYTF. CDR3 bases: TGTGCCAGCAGCTCTATTCGGACAGGGAGTGAACGCGGCTACACCTTC.

This clonotype showed up just a few times. This chain joins TRBV5-5 and TRBJ2-3; no firm D call. Germline V gene sequence: CDR1 SGHKS, CDR2 YYEKEE (reference sequence). The V and J ends lost 2 bases and 4 bases respectively, with 11 bases between them. The CDR3 length is 14 residues. The CDR3 loop reads CASSFGKGADTQYF. CDR3 coding DNA: TGTGCCAGCAGCTTTGGGAAAGGCGCAGATACGCAGTATTTT. Combining the CDR3 with reference TRBV5-5 and TRBJ2-3 gives the whole variable domain DAGVTQSPTHLIKTRGQQVTLRCSPISGHKSVSWYQQVLGQGPQFIFQYYEKEERGRGNFPDRFSARQFPNYSSELNVNALLLGDSALYLCASSFGKGADTQYFGPGTRLTVL.

This chain connects TRBV7-2 to TRBJ1-3; a weak D match, TRBD1 (5 bases). The CDR3 runs to 15 residues. The germline CDR1 and CDR2 sequences are SGHTA and FQGNSA. The V and J ends lost 5 bases and 0 bases respectively, with 11 bases between them. In nucleotides, the CDR3 is TGTGCCAGCAGCGGGGACGCAAACTCTGGAAACACCATATATTTT. Its protein is CASSGDANSGNTIYF.

This chain joins TRBV6-5 and TRBJ2-2, with D uncertain. Trimming left V 7 bases short and J 0 bases short, with 12 bases between. The CDR3 has 15 amino acids. CDR1 is MNHEY, CDR2 SVGAGI, per germline. DNA of the CDR3: TGTGCCAGCATTTTAGGATATACGAACACCGGGGAGCTGTTTTTT. This translates into CASILGYTNTGELFF.

The chain has TRBV5-1 and TRBJ2-1; 7 bases match TRBD1. Trimming took 3 bases from V and 6 from J; bases not matched to a gene: 9. Germline V gene data show CDR1 as SGHRS and CDR2 as YFSETQ. This CDR3 contains 15 residues. CDR3 sequence reads: CASSSWDSRVNEQFF. CDR3 in DNA: TGCGCCAGCAGCTCGTGGGACAGCCGTGTCAATGAGCAGTTCTTC. Filled out from reference TRBV5-1 and TRBJ2-1, the complete variable domain reads KAGVTQTPRYLIKTRGQQVTLSCSPISGHRSVSWYQQTPGQGLQFLFEYFSETQRNKGNFPGRFSGRQFSNSRSEMNVSTLELGDSALYLCASSSWDSRVNEQFFGPGTRLTVL.

This clonotype was seen a few times. V usage is TRBV5-1 and J usage is TRBJ1-1; the D gene is possibly TRBD1 (6 bases). The length of the CDR3 is 14 residues. The germline V gene has CDR1 SGHRS and CDR2 YFSETQ. V lost 5 bases and J 0 bases, leaving 11 bases between the germline ends. CDR3 sequence (DNA): TGCGCCAGCAGTGTGCAGGGGATGAACACTGAAGCTTTCTTT. Translating gives CASSVQGMNTEAFF.

This clonotype was recorded many times. J is TRBJ2-5 and V is TRBV7-2; 11 positions match TRBD2. The CDR3 loop spans 16 amino acids. Germline values: CDR1 SGHTA, CDR2 FQGNSA. V gave up 5 bases and J gave up 1 base; unmatched junction bases: 6. The CDR3: CASSLTSGGFQETQYF. In nucleotides, the CDR3 is TGTGCCAGCAGCCTCACTAGCGGGGGTTTCCAAGAGACCCAGTACTTC.

This clonotype was picked up many times. The chain couples TRBV7-2 to TRBJ1-2; tentatively, D is TRBD1 (5 bases). V shed 5 bases and J shed 3 bases, with 13 bases lying between them. The CDR3 loop spans 14 amino acids. Looked up from germline, CDR1 is SGHTA and CDR2 is FQGNSA. CDR3 nucleotide sequence: TGTGCCAGCAGCCCAGGGACCTCGTACTATGGCTACACCTTC. The encoded protein is CASSPGTSYYGYTF. Full variable domain (missing parts from reference TRBV7-2 and TRBJ1-2): GAGVSQSPSNKVTEKGKDVELRCDPISGHTALYWYRQSLGQGLEFLIYFQGNSAPDKSGLPSDRFSAERTGGSVSTLTIQRTQQEDSAVYLCASSPGTSYYGYTFGSGTRLTVV.

This clonotype was counted between two and nine times. This chain joins TRBV10-3 and TRBJ2-7; no clear D gene. Germline V CDR1 and CDR2: ENHRY, SYGVKD. This CDR3 region has 14 residues. The V and J ends lost 0 bases and 1 base respectively, with 7 bases between them. CDR3 residues: CAISESYSSYEQYV. CDR3 nucleotides: TGTGCCATCAGTGAGTCGTACAGTTCCTACGAGCAGTACGTC.

The chain employs TRBV29-1 and TRBJ1-4, with 10 positions matching TRBD1. J gave up 7 bases and V 6 bases, and 5 bases lay outside the gene matches. CDR1 is SQVTM and CDR2 is ANQGSEA in the germline V gene. The CDR3 length is 13 residues. The CDR3 coding sequence is TGCAGCGTCGCGGACAGGGGGGGTGAAAAACTGTTTTTT. Amino acid sequence: CSVADRGGEKLFF.

The chain joins TRBV3-1 to TRBJ1-1, with D possibly TRBD1 on 5 matching bases. Trimming cost V 5 bases and J 3 bases, with 10 bases left between them. The CDR3 spans 13 residues. The germline gives CDR1 LGHDT, CDR2 YNNKEL (reference sequence). This chain's CDR3 is CASSEGSDTEAFF. CDR3 sequence (DNA): TGTGCCAGCAGCGAGGGGTCGGACACTGAAGCTTTCTTT. The whole variable domain, remainder taken from reference TRBV3-1 and TRBJ1-1, is DTAVSQTPKYLVTQMGNDKSIKCEQNLGHDTMYWYKQDSKKFLKIMFSYNNKELIINETVPNRFSPKSPDKAHLNLHINSLELGDSAVYFCASSEGSDTEAFFGQGTRLTVV.

This chain links TRBV6-6 with TRBJ1-1, with D possibly being TRBD1 (5 bases). The ends were cut back, 5 bases at V and 1 base at J, with 14 bases in the middle. Per the germline V gene, CDR1 is MNHNY and CDR2 is SVGAGI (reference sequence). The CDR3 spans 15 residues. The CDR3 region is CASSLMPGQNTEAFF. The CDR3 bases are TGTGCCAGCAGTCTGATGCCCGGACAGAACACTGAAGCTTTCTTT.

The genes are TRBV5-1 and TRBJ2-1; 10 bases are shared with TRBD1. This CDR3 region has 15 residues. CDR1 and CDR2 (germline): SGHRS, YFSETQ. V lost 5 bases and J lost 5; bases outside the gene matches: 7. This CDR3 reads CASRLDRGSHNEQFF. Written as DNA, the CDR3 is TGCGCCAGCAGGCTGGACAGGGGGTCCCACAATGAGCAGTTCTTC.

V gene TRBV2 combines with J gene TRBJ2-5; possibly TRBD1 or TRBD2 for D (6 bases each). CDR1 is SNHLY, CDR2 FYNNEI, per germline. V was pared by 7 bases and J by 5 bases, with 14 bases between. CDR3 length equals 13 residues. CDR3 sequence: CASMGGPGETQYF. CDR3 DNA: TGTGCCAGCATGGGGGGCCCGGGGGAGACCCAGTACTTC.

This clonotype was seen only a few times. This chain joins TRBV7-2 and TRBJ1-4; D is undetermined. Trimming took off 2 bases at V and 5 bases at J, with 15 bases between the two ends. The CDR3 is 16 amino acids. CDR1 SGHTA and CDR2 FQGNSA come from the germline V gene. In DNA form, the CDR3 reads TGTGCCAGCAGCTTATCCGGGCAGGTTCGAAATGAAAAACTGTTTTTT. As protein: CASSLSGQVRNEKLFF.

This clonotype was recorded many times. In DNA form, the CDR3 reads TGTGCCAGCAGGGGTGACAGGGTCACTGAAGCTTTCTTT. It is translated as CASRGDRVTEAFF. This chain uses TRBV5-6 with TRBJ1-1; 7 bases align to TRBD1. The germline V gene encodes CDR1 SGHDT and CDR2 YYEEEE. V was pared by 5 bases and J by 4 bases, with 5 bases of the junction left unmatched. The CDR3 is 13 amino acids.

This clonotype was observed a handful of times. This chain uses TRBV27 with TRBJ2-2; D is possibly TRBD2 (5 bases). This CDR3 comprises 13 residues. Germline V gene sequence: CDR1 MNHEY, CDR2 SMNVEV (reference sequence). The V gene lost 5 bases and the J gene lost 4 bases, with 8 bases spanning the gap. The chain's CDR3 is CASSTAVTGELFF. DNA for the CDR3: TGTGCCAGCAGTACAGCGGTCACCGGGGAGCTGTTTTTT.

This clonotype was picked up a small number of times. The V call is TRBV5-1, the J call TRBJ2-3; 8 nucleotides line up with TRBD2. This CDR3 has 14 residues. The germline CDR1 and CDR2 sequences are SGHRS and YFSETQ. The V gene end was trimmed by 8 bases and the J gene end by 4 bases; junction bases not matched to a gene: 9. The CDR3 coding sequence is TGCGCCAGTAAGGGGTTAGCGGGACCAGATACGCAGTATTTT. It is translated as CASKGLAGPDTQYF.

The table lists this clonotype with a few counts. The rearrangement uses TRBV30 and TRBJ1-5, with D tentatively TRBD1 (5 bases). Trimming stripped 0 bases from V and 7 bases from J, with 10 bases between. The CDR3 runs to 13 residues. Germline V gene sequence: CDR1 GTSNPN, CDR2 SVGIG (reference sequence). As DNA, the CDR3 is TGTGCCTGGAGTGTTGGGGGAGGCCAGCCCCAGCATTTT. Protein: CAWSVGGGQPQHF.

This clonotype was observed a handful of times. The chain couples TRBV6-6 to TRBJ2-3; TRBD1 aligns across 9 bases. Germline lookup yields CDR1 MNHNY and CDR2 SVGAGI (reference sequence). V shed 0 bases, J shed 1 base, and the junction held 5 bases outside the gene matches. The CDR3 extends over 17 amino acids. The DNA of the CDR3 is TGTGCCAGCAGTTACTCGATGTGGGACAGGGGCACAGATACGCAGTATTTT. Translated, it gives CASSYSMWDRGTDTQYF.

This clonotype was observed a few times. The chain employs TRBV5-1 and TRBJ2-7; 10 nucleotides agree with TRBD1. Trimming cost V 2 bases and J 3 bases; bases outside gene matches: 5. The CDR3 sequence is 15 residues long. Germline V CDR1 and CDR2: SGHRS, YFSETQ. CDR3: CASSLIGQGVYEQYF. DNA of the CDR3: TGCGCCAGCAGCTTAATTGGACAGGGGGTCTACGAGCAGTACTTC.

The V call is TRBV18, the J call TRBJ1-2; D call uncertain. Germline-derived CDR1 and CDR2 are KGHSH and LQKENI. The ends were cut back, 3 bases at V and 8 bases at J, with 13 bases in the middle. CDR3 length equals 13 residues. The CDR3 sequence: CASSPIGDHGYTF. Here the CDR3 DNA reads TGTGCCAGCTCACCTATCGGAGATCACGGCTACACCTTC.

The sample holds a few counts of this clonotype. The V gene is TRBV5-1, the J gene TRBJ2-3, with TRBD2 matching over 9 bases. V dropped 0 bases and J dropped 6; count of bases not matched to a gene: 8. The CDR3 covers 16 residues. Per the germline V gene, CDR1 is SGHRS and CDR2 is YFSETQ. The CDR3 nucleotides are TGCGCCAGCAGCTTGGCCGCTAGCGGGGTGTGGGATACGCAGTATTTT. As protein: CASSLAASGVWDTQYF.

The V and J genes are TRBV6-5 and TRBJ1-6; D is possibly TRBD1 (6 bases). Germline CDR1 is MNHEY and CDR2 is SVGAGI. CDR3 size: 15 residues. Trimming left V 0 bases short and J 8 bases short, with 11 bases between. CDR3 bases: TGTGCCAGCAGTTACTCGATAGCAGGGGATTCACCCCTCCACTTT. It specifies CASSYSIAGDSPLHF.

This clonotype was detected only a few times. This chain uses TRBV20-1 with TRBJ2-5; the D is unclear. The length of the CDR3 is 13 residues. Germline V lookup: CDR1 DFQATT, CDR2 SNEGSKA (reference sequence). V gave up 1 base and J gave up 2 bases, with 8 bases separating them. The CDR3 loop reads CSARGDPQETQYF. CDR3 bases: TGCAGTGCTAGAGGGGATCCACAAGAGACCCAGTACTTC.

This clonotype was seen a few times. The chain recombines TRBV5-6 with TRBJ1-2, with 7 bases fitting TRBD1. The CDR3 length is 14 residues. The J segment lost 10 bases and the V segment lost 4 bases, leaving 13 bases of the junction unmatched. Germline CDR1 is SGHDT and CDR2 is YYEEEE. This CDR3 is CASSPTGGGVAYTF. CDR3 DNA: TGTGCCAGCAGCCCGACTGGAGGGGGCGTTGCCTACACCTTC.

This clonotype showed up just a few times. The V and J genes are TRBV29-1 and TRBJ2-1; the match to TRBD2 covers 12 bases. V gave up 7 bases and J gave up 4 bases; unmatched junction bases: 8. Germline V gene data show CDR1 as SQVTM and CDR2 as ANQGSEA. The CDR3 covers 15 residues. CDR3 bases: TGCAGCGCAGAAGGACTAGCGGGGAGGTACAATGAGCAGTTCTTC. This gives the protein CSAEGLAGRYNEQFF.

This clonotype has a handful of counts. V usage is TRBV7-2 and J usage is TRBJ2-3, with a weak D call TRBD1 (5 bases). Germline V gene lookup returns CDR1 SGHTA and CDR2 FQGNSA. This CDR3 comprises 14 residues. V lost 0 bases and J lost 6, with 10 bases in between. The CDR3 DNA reads as TGTGCCAGCAGCTTAGCCCAGGGTGGGGATACGCAGTATTTT. Its translation: CASSLAQGGDTQYF.

A few counts support this clonotype. V is TRBV7-2 and J is TRBJ1-6; D perhaps matches TRBD1 (5 bases). V shed 2 bases and J shed 5 bases, with 10 bases lying between them. CDR1 and CDR2 (germline): SGHTA, FQGNSA. The CDR3 consists of 15 residues. The CDR3 DNA sequence: TGTGCCAGCAGCTTATCGGGGCCTCATAATTCACCCCTCCACTTT. Its protein product is CASSLSGPHNSPLHF.